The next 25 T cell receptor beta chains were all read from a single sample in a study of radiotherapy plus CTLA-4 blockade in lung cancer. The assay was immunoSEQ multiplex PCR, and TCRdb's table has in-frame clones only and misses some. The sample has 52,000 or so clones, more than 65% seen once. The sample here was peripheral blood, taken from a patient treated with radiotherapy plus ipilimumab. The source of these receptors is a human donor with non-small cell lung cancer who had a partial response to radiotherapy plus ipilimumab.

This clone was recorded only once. CDR3 nucleotides: TGCGCCAGCAGCTTACCAGGGGCTAACACTGAAGCTTTCTTT. It is translated as CASSLPGANTEAFF. The chain joins TRBV5-1 to TRBJ1-1; possible D gene TRBD1, 6 bases. The V and J ends lost 2 bases and 2 bases respectively, with 10 bases between them. CDR1 and CDR2 from the germline V gene are SGHRS and YFSETQ. The CDR3 sequence is 14 residues long. The variable domain in full, with the rest retrieved from reference TRBV5-1 and TRBJ1-1, is KAGVTQTPRYLIKTRGQQVTLSCSPISGHRSVSWYQQTPGQGLQFLFEYFSETQRNKGNFPGRFSGRQFSNSRSEMNVSTLELGDSALYLCASSLPGANTEAFFGQGTRLTVV.

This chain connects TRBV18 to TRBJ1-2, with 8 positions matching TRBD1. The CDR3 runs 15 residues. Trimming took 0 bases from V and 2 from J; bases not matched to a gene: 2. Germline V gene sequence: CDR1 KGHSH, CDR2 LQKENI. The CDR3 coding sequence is TGTGCCAGCTCACCACCAGGACAGGGAAACTATGGCTACACCTTC. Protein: CASSPPGQGNYGYTF.

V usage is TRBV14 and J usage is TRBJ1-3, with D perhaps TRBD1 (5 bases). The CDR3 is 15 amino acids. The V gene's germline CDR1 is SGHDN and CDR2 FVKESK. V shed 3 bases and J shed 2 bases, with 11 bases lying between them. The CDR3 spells CASSQTRTTGNTIYF. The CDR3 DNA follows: TGTGCCAGCAGCCAGACCCGGACAACTGGAAACACCATATATTTT.

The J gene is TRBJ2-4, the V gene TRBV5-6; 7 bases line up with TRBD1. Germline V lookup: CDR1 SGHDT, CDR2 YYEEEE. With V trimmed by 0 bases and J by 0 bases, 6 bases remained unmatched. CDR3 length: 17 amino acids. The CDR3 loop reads CASSLGDSILAKNIQYF. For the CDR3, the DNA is TGTGCCAGCAGCTTGGGGGACAGCATATTAGCCAAAAACATTCAGTACTTC.

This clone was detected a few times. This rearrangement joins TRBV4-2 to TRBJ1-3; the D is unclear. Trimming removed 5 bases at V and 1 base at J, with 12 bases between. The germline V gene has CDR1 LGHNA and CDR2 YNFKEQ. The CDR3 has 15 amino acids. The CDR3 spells CASSTTQLSGNTIYF. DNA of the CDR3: TGTGCCAGCAGCACGACACAGCTTTCTGGAAACACCATATATTTT.

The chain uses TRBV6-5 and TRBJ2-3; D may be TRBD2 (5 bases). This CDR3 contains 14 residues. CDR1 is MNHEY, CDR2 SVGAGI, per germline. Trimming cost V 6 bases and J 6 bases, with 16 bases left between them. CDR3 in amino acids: CASRKETISDTQYF. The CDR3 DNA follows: TGTGCCAGCAGAAAGGAGACTATATCCGATACGCAGTATTTT.

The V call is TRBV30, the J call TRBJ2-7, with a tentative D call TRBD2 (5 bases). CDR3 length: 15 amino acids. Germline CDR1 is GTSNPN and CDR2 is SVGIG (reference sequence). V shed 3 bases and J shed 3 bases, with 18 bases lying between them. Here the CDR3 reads CAWRAPGGLRYEQYF. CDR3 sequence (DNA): TGTGCCTGGAGGGCCCCCGGAGGACTCCGCTACGAGCAGTACTTC.

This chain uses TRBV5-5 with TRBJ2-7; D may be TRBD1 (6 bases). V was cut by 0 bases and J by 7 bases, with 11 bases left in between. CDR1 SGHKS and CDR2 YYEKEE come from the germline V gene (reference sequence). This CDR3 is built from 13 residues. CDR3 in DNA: TGTGCCAGCAGCTTGGCACAGGGTGGTGAGCAGTACTTC. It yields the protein CASSLAQGGEQYF.

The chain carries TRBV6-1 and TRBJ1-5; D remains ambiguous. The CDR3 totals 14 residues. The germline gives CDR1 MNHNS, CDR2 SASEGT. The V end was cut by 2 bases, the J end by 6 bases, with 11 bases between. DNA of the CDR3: TGTGCCAGCAGTGAATCCGGGAGAGGTCAGCCCCAGCATTTT. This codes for CASSESGRGQPQHF.

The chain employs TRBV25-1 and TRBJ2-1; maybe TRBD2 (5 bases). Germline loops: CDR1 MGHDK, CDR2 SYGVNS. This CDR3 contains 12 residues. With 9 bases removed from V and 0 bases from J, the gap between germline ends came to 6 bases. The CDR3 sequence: CASGSSYNEQFF. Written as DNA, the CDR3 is TGTGCCAGTGGGAGCTCCTACAATGAGCAGTTCTTC. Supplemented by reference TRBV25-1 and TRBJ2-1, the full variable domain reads EADIYQTPRYLVIGTGKKITLECSQTMGHDKMYWYQQDPGMELHLIHYSYGVNSTEKGDLSSESTVSRIRTEHFPLTLESARPSHTSQYLCASGSSYNEQFFGPGTRLTVL.

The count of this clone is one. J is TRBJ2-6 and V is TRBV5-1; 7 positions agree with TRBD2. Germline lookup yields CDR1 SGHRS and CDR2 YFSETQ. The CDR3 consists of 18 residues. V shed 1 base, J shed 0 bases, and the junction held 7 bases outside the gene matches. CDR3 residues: CASSLWGGLNSGANVLTF. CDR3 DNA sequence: TGCGCCAGCAGCTTGTGGGGGGGTCTGAACTCTGGGGCCAACGTCCTGACTTTC.

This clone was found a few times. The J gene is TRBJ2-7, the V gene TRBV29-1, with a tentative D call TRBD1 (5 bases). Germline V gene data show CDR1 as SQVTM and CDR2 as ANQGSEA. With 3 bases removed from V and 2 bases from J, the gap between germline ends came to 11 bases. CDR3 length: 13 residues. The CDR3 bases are TGCAGCGTTGAGGGCCAGGGCGCCTACGAGCAGTACTTC. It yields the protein CSVEGQGAYEQYF.

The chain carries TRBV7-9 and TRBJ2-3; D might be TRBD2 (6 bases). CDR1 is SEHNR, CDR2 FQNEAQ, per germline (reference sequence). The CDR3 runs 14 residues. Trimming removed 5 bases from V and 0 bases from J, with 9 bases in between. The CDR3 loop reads CASSTGTSTDTQYF. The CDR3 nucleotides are TGTGCCAGCAGCACCGGGACTAGCACAGATACGCAGTATTTT. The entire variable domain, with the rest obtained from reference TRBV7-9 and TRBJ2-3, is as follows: DTGVSQNPRHKITKRGQNVTFRCDPISEHNRLYWYRQTLGQGPEFLTYFQNEAQLEKSRLLSDRFSAERPKGSFSTLEIQRTEQGDSAMYLCASSTGTSTDTQYFGPGTRLTVL.

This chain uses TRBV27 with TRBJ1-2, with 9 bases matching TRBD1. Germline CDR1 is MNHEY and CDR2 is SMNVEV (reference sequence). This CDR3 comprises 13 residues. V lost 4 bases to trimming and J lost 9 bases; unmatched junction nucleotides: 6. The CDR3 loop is CASSYRDRVSYTF. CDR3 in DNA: TGTGCCAGCAGTTACCGGGACAGGGTCAGCTACACCTTC.

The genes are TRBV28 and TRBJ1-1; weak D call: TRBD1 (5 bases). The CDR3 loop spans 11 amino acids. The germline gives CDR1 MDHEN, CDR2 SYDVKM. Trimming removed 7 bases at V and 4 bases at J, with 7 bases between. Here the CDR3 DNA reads TGTGCCAGCAAAAGGGGCACTGAAGCTTTCTTT. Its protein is CASKRGTEAFF.

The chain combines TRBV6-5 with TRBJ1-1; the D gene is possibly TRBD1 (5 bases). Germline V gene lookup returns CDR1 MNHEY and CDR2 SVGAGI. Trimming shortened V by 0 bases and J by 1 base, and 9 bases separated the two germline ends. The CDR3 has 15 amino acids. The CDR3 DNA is TGTGCCAGCAGTTACTCGGGGGGAGAGAACACTGAAGCTTTCTTT. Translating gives CASSYSGGENTEAFF.

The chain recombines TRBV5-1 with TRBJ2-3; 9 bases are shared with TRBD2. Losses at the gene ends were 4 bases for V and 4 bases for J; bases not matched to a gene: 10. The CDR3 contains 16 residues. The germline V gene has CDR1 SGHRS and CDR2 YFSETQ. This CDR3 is CASSLTSGRSPDTQYF. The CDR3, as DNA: TGCGCCAGCAGCCTCACTAGCGGGCGGTCTCCAGATACGCAGTATTTT.

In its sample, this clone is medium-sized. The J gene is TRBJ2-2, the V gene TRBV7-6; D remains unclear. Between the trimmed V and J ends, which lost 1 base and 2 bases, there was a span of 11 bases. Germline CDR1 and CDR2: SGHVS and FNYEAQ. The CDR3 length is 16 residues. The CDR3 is CASSLEFGGNTGELFF. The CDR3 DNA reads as TGTGCCAGCAGCTTAGAATTCGGCGGAAACACCGGGGAGCTGTTTTTT.

CDR3 coding DNA: TGTGCCTGGGGACTGCAAGAGACCCAGTACTTC. Its translation is CAWGLQETQYF. The chain links TRBV30 to TRBJ2-5; weak D call: TRBD2 (5 bases). Trimming shortened V by 5 bases and J by 2 bases, and 6 bases separated the two germline ends. CDR3 size: 11 residues. Germline CDR1 reads GTSNPN; CDR2 reads SVGIG (reference sequence).

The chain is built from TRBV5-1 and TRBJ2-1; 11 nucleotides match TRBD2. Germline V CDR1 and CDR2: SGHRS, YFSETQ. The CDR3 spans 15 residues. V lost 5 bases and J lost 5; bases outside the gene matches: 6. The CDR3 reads CASRGGLAENNEQFF. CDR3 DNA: TGCGCCAGCAGGGGGGGACTAGCGGAAAACAATGAGCAGTTCTTC.

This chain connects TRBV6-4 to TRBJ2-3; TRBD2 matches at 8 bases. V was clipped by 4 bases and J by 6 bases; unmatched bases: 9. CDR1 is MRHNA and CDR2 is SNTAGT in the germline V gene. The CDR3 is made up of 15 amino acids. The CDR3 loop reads CASSVLGLGGDTQYF. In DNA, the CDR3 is TGTGCCAGCAGTGTCCTGGGACTAGGTGGTGATACGCAGTATTTT.

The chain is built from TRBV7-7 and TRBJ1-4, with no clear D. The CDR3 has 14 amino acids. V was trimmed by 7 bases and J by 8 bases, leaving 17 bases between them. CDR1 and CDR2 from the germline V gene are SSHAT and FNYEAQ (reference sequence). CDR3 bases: TGTGCCAGCACCCGGCGGGAGTTTAGGGAAAAACTGTTTTTT. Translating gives CASTRREFREKLFF.

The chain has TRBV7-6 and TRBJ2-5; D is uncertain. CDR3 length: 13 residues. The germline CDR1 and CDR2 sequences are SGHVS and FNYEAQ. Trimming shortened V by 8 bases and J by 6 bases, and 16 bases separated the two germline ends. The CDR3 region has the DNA TGTGCCAGCCAGCCTCTAGGTTCGCAGACCCAGTACTTC. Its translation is CASQPLGSQTQYF.

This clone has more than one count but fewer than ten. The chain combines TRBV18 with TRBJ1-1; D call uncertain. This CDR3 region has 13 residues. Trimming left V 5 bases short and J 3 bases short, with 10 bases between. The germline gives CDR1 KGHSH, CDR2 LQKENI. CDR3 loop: CASSSKLDTEAFF. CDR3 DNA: TGTGCCAGCTCATCCAAGCTGGACACTGAAGCTTTCTTT.

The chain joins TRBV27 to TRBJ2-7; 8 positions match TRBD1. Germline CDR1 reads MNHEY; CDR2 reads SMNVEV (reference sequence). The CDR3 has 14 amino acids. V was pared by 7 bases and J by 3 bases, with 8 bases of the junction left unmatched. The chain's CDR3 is CASTATGEHYEQYF. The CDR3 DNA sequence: TGTGCCAGCACCGCGACAGGGGAGCACTACGAGCAGTACTTC.